This is a list of T cell receptor beta chains from one sample in a study of shared clonotypes between healthy human individuals. TCRdb's table, derived via immunoSEQ multiplex PCR, lists solely in-frame clones and lacks some. Among 850,000 to 1,200,000 clones listed, about 75% were seen once. The specimen was memory CD4+ T cells sorted from blood. Source of these receptors: a man aged 18 to 30 in good health. Each CDR3 is given with its conserved first and last residue. D genes are given only for firm matches. A row's size may be missing; if present it is once, few, many or a size class.

j_call v_call clone_size d_call cdr3_nt cdr3_aa
TRBJ1-1 TRBV15 . TRBD1 TGTGCCACGACGAATGGACAGGGGGCAAGCACTGAAGCTTTCTTT CATTNGQGASTEAFF
TRBJ1-1 TRBV10-3 few . TGTGCCTCGGCCGGGATGAACACTGAAGCTTTCTTT CASAGMNTEAFF
TRBJ2-7 TRBV6-5 . TRBD1 TGTGCCAGCAGTTACGTGGACAGGGGACACCTCGAGCAGTACTTC CASSYVDRGHLEQYF
TRBJ2-7 TRBV4-3 . . TGCGCCAGCAGCCAAGCCAGGGGTTCCGGCGAGCAGTACTTC CASSQARGSGEQYF
TRBJ1-1 TRBV6-1 . . TGTGCCAGCCAAAGGGGAACTGAAGCTTTCTTT CASQRGTEAFF
TRBJ2-5 TRBV10-2 few . TGCGCCAGCAGTGTAGGGGAGACCCAGTACTTC CASSVGETQYF
TRBJ2-2 TRBV5-1 . TRBD1 TGCGCCAGCAGCTCGGGACAGGGTAGGCCCGGGGAGCTGTTTTTT CASSSGQGRPGELFF
TRBJ2-5 TRBV6-1 . . TGTGCCAGCAGTAACTCCAAGGACGGTCGAGACTTC CASSNSKDGRDF
TRBJ2-5 TRBV2 few TRBD2 TGTGCCAGCAAGCGGGAGTTCCAAGAGACCCAGTACTTC CASKREFQETQYF
TRBJ2-3 TRBV6-4 few . TGTGCCACATTTAGGGGTGGAGCGGGCACAGATACGCAGTATTTT CATFRGGAGTDTQYF
TRBJ1-3 TRBV7-9 . . TGTGCCAGCAGTAAACGGAGCTCTGGAAACACCATATATTTT CASSKRSSGNTIYF
TRBJ2-2 TRBV2 few . TGTGCCAGCAGTGGGGTAAACACCGGGGAGCTGTTTTTT CASSGVNTGELFF
TRBJ1-4 TRBV5-1 few . TGCGCCAGCAGCTTAGCTTGGACAGAAGCAACTAATGAAAAACTGTTTTTT CASSLAWTEATNEKLFF
TRBJ1-1 TRBV2 . . TGTGCCAGCAGAGTGGACGGGTTGAACACTGAAGCTTTCTTT CASRVDGLNTEAFF
TRBJ2-2 TRBV5-7 . . TGTGCCAGCAGCTTGGACTCTAGCCTATCGGACACCGGGGAGCTGTTTTTT CASSLDSSLSDTGELFF
TRBJ2-3 TRBV5-1 . TRBD2 TGCGCCAGCAGCACGGGACTAGCGGGTAGCACAGATACGCAGTATTTT CASSTGLAGSTDTQYF
TRBJ2-3 TRBV30 . . TGTGCCTGGGGGAACCTTCCCACAGATACGCAGTATTTT CAWGNLPTDTQYF
TRBJ2-2 TRBV14 . TRBD1 TGTGCCAGCAGCCCTTTGCTGGGACAGATAACCGGGGAGCTGTTTTTT CASSPLLGQITGELFF
TRBJ1-6 TRBV5-1 . . TGCGCCAGCAGCCGGAATACTCCGGACAGCGATAATTCACCCCTCCACTTT CASSRNTPDSDNSPLHF
TRBJ2-1 TRBV11-2 . . TGTGCCAGCAGCTTAGTACAGGCGACAGGGCAGTTCTTC CASSLVQATGQFF
TRBJ2-7 TRBV4-1 . . TGCGCCAGCAGCCAAGACCCTGGGTCCAAGCAGTACTTC CASSQDPGSKQYF
TRBJ1-1 TRBV5-4 . . TGTGCCAGTTTTACACTGAACACTGAAGCTTTCTTT CASFTLNTEAFF
TRBJ2-7 TRBV5-4 . . TGTGCCAGCAGCTTGGCAGGTCCCCTGAGTGGGGAGCAGTACTTC CASSLAGPLSGEQYF
TRBJ2-7 TRBV5-4 . TRBD1 TGTGCCAGCAGCCCTTTAACAGGGGGCGCGACCGAGCAGTACTTC CASSPLTGGATEQYF
TRBJ2-7 TRBV6-5 . TRBD2 TGTGCCAGCAGTTTACTAGCGGGAGGCTACGAGCAGTACTTC CASSLLAGGYEQYF
TRBJ2-5 TRBV5-1 . . TGCGCCAGCAGCTTGGACAGCCGTGGAGAGACCCAGTACTTC CASSLDSRGETQYF
TRBJ2-2 TRBV6-6 . . TGTGCCAGCAGTTTCCAGAACACCGGGGAGCTGTTTTTT CASSFQNTGELFF
TRBJ2-5 TRBV10-3 many TRBD2 TGTGCCATCAGCCTCTCGGGACTAGCGGGACGAGAGACCCAGTACTTC CAISLSGLAGRETQYF
TRBJ2-5 TRBV7-9 . . TGTGCCAGCAAAAGGGACGGCCAAGAGACCCAGTACTTC CASKRDGQETQYF
TRBJ1-4 TRBV11-2 . TRBD1 TGTGCCAGCAGCTCCGACAGGGTAGATGAAAAACTGTTTTTT CASSSDRVDEKLFF
TRBJ1-2 TRBV6-1 . . TGTGCCAGCAGTGAAGAGATTACCGGCTACACCTTC CASSEEITGYTF
TRBJ2-3 TRBV5-1 . . TGCGCCAGCAGCTTCGGCGAGGCCACAGATACGCAGTATTTT CASSFGEATDTQYF
TRBJ1-3 TRBV27 . . TGTGCCAGCAGTAGAAGTCTCTCTGGAAACACCATATATTTT CASSRSLSGNTIYF
TRBJ2-5 TRBV6-7 . . TGTGCCAGCACCCTCACGGGGGCAGGGGAGACCCAGTACTTC CASTLTGAGETQYF
TRBJ2-3 TRBV19 . . TGTGCCAGTAGTGCGGCAGAGGCAGATACGCAGTATTTT CASSAAEADTQYF
TRBJ2-3 TRBV7-2 . . TGTGCCAGCAGCTATGGAGCGGACAGCACAGATACGCAGTATTTT CASSYGADSTDTQYF
TRBJ2-6 TRBV5-1 few . TGCGCCAGCAGCTTGGCCCGATCCTCTGGGGCCAACGTCCTGACTTTC CASSLARSSGANVLTF
TRBJ2-2 TRBV27 . . TGTGCCAGCAGTCCTGCCTTTGCGGCGAACACCGGGGAGCTGTTTTTT CASSPAFAANTGELFF
TRBJ2-7 TRBV6-5 . TRBD2 TGTGCCAGCAGGTCGGGAGGGTTCGACGAGCAGTACTTC CASRSGGFDEQYF
TRBJ2-7 TRBV6-5 . TRBD2 TGTGCCAGCAGACTGGGACTACTCCCCGGGGAGCAGTACTTC CASRLGLLPGEQYF
TRBJ2-2 TRBV9 . . TGTGCCAGCAGCGCCGAACTTCTTTTGAACACCGGGGAGCTGTTTTTT CASSAELLLNTGELFF
TRBJ1-1 TRBV10-3 . TRBD1 TGTGCCATCAGCGAACAGGGGGTAACTGAAGCTTTCTTT CAISEQGVTEAFF
TRBJ2-7 TRBV4-1 . . TGCGCCAGCAGCCAATCCCCCGGGTACGAGCAGTACTTC CASSQSPGYEQYF
TRBJ2-1 TRBV30 . TRBD1 TGTGCCACACAAGGGACAGGGAAATCCTACAATGAGCAGTTCTTC CATQGTGKSYNEQFF
TRBJ2-2 TRBV11-2 . . TGTGCCAGCAGCCGCGGGACGGCCCCAGGGGAGCTGTTTTTT CASSRGTAPGELFF
TRBJ1-2 TRBV28 . . TGTGCCAGCAGATTGACAGGCCCGAACTATGGCTACACCTTC CASRLTGPNYGYTF
TRBJ2-1 TRBV4-3 . . TGCGCCAGCAGCCATCAACAGACGGGGGTTCAGCAGTTCTTC CASSHQQTGVQQFF
TRBJ1-5 TRBV6-1 few TRBD1 TGTGCCAGCAGCAAGGGACAGATTGGCAATCAGCCCCAGCATTTT CASSKGQIGNQPQHF
TRBJ1-5 TRBV6-5 . . TGTGCCAGCAGTTATTCCAAAAACCAGCCCCAGCATTTT CASSYSKNQPQHF
TRBJ1-5 TRBV4-1 . . TGCGCCAGCAGCCTTCCGGACACAAACCAGCCCCAGCATTTT CASSLPDTNQPQHF
TRBJ1-1 TRBV7-9 once TRBD1 TGTGCCAGCACCGAACGACCCCTACTGACAGGGGGGAACACTGAAGCTTTCTTT CASTERPLLTGGNTEAFF
TRBJ1-2 TRBV27 . . TGTGCCAGCAGTTTCCGCGACAGGAGGGGCTACACCTTC CASSFRDRRGYTF
TRBJ1-4 TRBV7-9 . . TGTGCCAGCAGCTTAGGGGACGGTGAAAAACTGTTTTTT CASSLGDGEKLFF
TRBJ2-3 TRBV13 . TRBD2 TGTGCCAGCAGCCTTGGACTAGCGGATTCAAATACGCAGTATTTT CASSLGLADSNTQYF
TRBJ1-5 TRBV18 few . TGTGCCAGCTCAAAGGAGCATAGCAATCAGCCCCAGCATTTT CASSKEHSNQPQHF
TRBJ1-5 TRBV30 once . TGTGCCTGGAGTAAAGGGGGGAATCAGCCCCAGCATTTT CAWSKGGNQPQHF
TRBJ2-7 TRBV27 . . TGTGCCAGCAGTTTTACGCGGAATACCTACGAGCAGTACTTC CASSFTRNTYEQYF
TRBJ2-1 TRBV5-4 . . TGTGCCAGCACCGCCCTCCGAGGTGCTTACAATGAGCAGTTCTTC CASTALRGAYNEQFF
TRBJ1-1 TRBV6-1 . TRBD1 TGTGCCAGCAACCGACAGGGGGTCGGCACTGAAGCTTTCTTT CASNRQGVGTEAFF
TRBJ2-1 TRBV7-9 once . TGTGCCAGCAGCTTTGGGGGAGGCTCCTACAATGAGCAGTTCTTC CASSFGGGSYNEQFF